A selection of T cell receptor beta chains follows, all from one sample in a study of cytomegalovirus exposure and HLA in healthy donors. Libraries were prepared by immunoSEQ multiplex PCR; TCRdb keeps only in-frame clonotypes and omits some of them. The table has about 340,000 clones, roughly 90% seen once. Sequencing used PBMCs. The receptors derive from a woman between 18 and 30 years old in good health and CMV-seronegative. The CDR3 runs from the conserved cysteine through the conserved F or W. The D gene is left open where the match is weak. Expanded clones get a size class; other rows say once, few or many, or leave the size out.

>TRBD2|TRBV4-2|-|TRBJ2-3
CASSQNGLAASPEAQYF
TGTGCCAGCAGCCAGAACGGACTAGCGGCCTCCCCCGAAGCGCAGTATTTT
>-|TRBV11-3|once|TRBJ2-7
CASSLTGTPEQYF
TGTGCCAGCAGCTTAACAGGAACCCCCGAGCAGTACTTC
>-|TRBV9|-|TRBJ1-1
CASSVGLQGTEAFF
TGTGCCAGCAGCGTAGGACTGCAGGGCACTGAAGCTTTCTTT
>-|TRBV30|-|TRBJ1-1
CAWSVEANTEAFF
TGTGCCTGGAGTGTAGAAGCGAACACTGAAGCTTTCTTT
>-|TRBV2|-|TRBJ2-1
CASSLYNEQFF
TGTGCCAGCTCCCTCTACAATGAGCAGTTCTTC
>TRBD2|TRBV2|-|TRBJ2-1
CASSSGTSGSGVEEQFF
TGTGCCAGCAGTTCCGGGACTAGCGGGAGTGGTGTCGAGGAGCAGTTCTTC
>TRBD2|TRBV7-9|-|TRBJ2-7
CASSRTSDSYEQYF
TGTGCCAGCAGCCGGACTAGCGACTCCTACGAGCAGTACTTC
>-|TRBV6-5|-|TRBJ1-2
CASSYGQIYGYTF
TGTGCCAGCAGTTACGGGCAGATATATGGCTACACCTTC
>-|TRBV5-1|-|TRBJ2-3
CASSLASGTDTQYF
TGCGCCAGCAGCTTAGCCTCAGGAACAGATACGCAGTATTTT
>-|TRBV4-3|-|TRBJ1-2
CASSRETVNYGYTF
TGCGCCAGCAGCAGGGAGACGGTTAACTATGGCTACACCTTC
>TRBD2|TRBV10-3|-|TRBJ2-7
CAIRSGINSYEQYF
TGTGCCATCAGAAGCGGGATTAACTCCTACGAGCAGTACTTC
>TRBD2|TRBV27|-|TRBJ2-7
CATSASPGLAGGPGYEQYF
TGTGCCACAAGCGCCTCGCCCGGTCTAGCGGGAGGGCCGGGCTACGAGCAGTACTTC
>-|TRBV7-2|-|TRBJ2-1
CASSLAQSWANEQFF
TGTGCCAGCAGCTTAGCCCAGTCGTGGGCGAATGAGCAGTTCTTC
>-|TRBV4-2|-|TRBJ1-1
CASSQDEIEAFF
TGTGCCAGCAGCCAAGATGAGATTGAAGCTTTCTTT
>-|TRBV20-1|-|TRBJ2-7
CSADGVLGQYF
TGCAGTGCGGACGGGGTGCTAGGGCAGTACTTC
>-|TRBV6-1|-|TRBJ2-7
CASNPSEGALKEQYF
TGTGCCAGCAACCCGTCGGAGGGGGCGCTCAAGGAGCAGTACTTC
>TRBD2|TRBV6-5|-|TRBJ2-3
CASSYGVAGGPDTQYF
TGTGCCAGCAGTTATGGGGTAGCGGGAGGGCCAGATACGCAGTATTTT
>TRBD2|TRBV5-6|-|TRBJ2-7
CASSIYRLRKREEAYEQYF
TGTGCCAGCAGCATCTACAGGCTCCGGAAGCGGGAGGAAGCCTACGAGCAGTACTTC
>-|TRBV4-3|-|TRBJ2-1
CASSQGGGGYNEQFF
TGCGCCAGCAGCCAAGGGGGAGGGGGGTACAATGAGCAGTTCTTC
>TRBD1|TRBV6-1|-|TRBJ1-2
CASRHRGWDGGYTF
TGTGCCAGCAGGCACAGGGGATGGGACGGTGGCTACACCTTC
>-|TRBV28|-|TRBJ1-1
CASSSPEGVTEAFF
TGTGCCAGCAGCTCCCCCGAGGGGGTGACTGAAGCTTTCTTT
>TRBD2|TRBV6-1|-|TRBJ2-7
CASSEASGRYYEQYF
TGTGCCAGCAGTGAAGCTAGCGGGAGGTATTACGAGCAGTACTTC
>-|TRBV14|-|TRBJ2-7
CASSQDRGYEQYF
TGTGCCAGCAGCCAAGATAGGGGCTACGAGCAGTACTTC
>-|TRBV5-4|-|TRBJ2-7
CASSLVSDTHEQYF
TGTGCCAGCAGCTTGGTCTCCGACACCCACGAGCAGTACTTC
>TRBD2|TRBV18|-|TRBJ2-1
CASSPGSGAYNEQFF
TGTGCCAGCTCACCGGGTAGCGGGGCCTACAATGAGCAGTTCTTC
>TRBD2|TRBV4-2|few|TRBJ2-1
CASSQELAGSYNEQFF
TGTGCCAGCAGCCAAGAACTAGCGGGCTCCTACAATGAGCAGTTCTTC
>TRBD1|TRBV4-2|-|TRBJ1-4
CASSLSSDRGRGEKLFF
TGTGCCAGCAGCCTCTCCTCCGACAGGGGGCGCGGTGAAAAACTGTTTTTT
>TRBD1|TRBV27|-|TRBJ2-5
CASSASGTGGRETQYF
TGTGCCAGCAGTGCGTCCGGGACAGGGGGGCGAGAGACCCAGTACTTC